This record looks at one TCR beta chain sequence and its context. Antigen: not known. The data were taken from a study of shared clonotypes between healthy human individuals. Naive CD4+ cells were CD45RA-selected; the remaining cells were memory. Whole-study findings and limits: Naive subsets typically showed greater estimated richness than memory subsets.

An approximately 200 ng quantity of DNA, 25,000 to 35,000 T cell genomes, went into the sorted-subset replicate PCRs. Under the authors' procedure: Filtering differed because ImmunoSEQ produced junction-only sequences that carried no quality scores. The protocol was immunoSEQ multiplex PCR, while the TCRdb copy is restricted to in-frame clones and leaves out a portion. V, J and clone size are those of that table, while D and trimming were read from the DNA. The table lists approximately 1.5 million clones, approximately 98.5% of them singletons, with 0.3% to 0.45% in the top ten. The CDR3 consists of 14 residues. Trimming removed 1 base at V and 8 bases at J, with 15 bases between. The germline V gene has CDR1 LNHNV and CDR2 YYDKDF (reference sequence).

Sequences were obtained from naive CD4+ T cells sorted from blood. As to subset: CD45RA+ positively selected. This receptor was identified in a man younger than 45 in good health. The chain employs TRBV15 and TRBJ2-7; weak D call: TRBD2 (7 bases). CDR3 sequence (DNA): TGTGCCACCAGCAGAGGGGGGGGCGGGATAAAGCAGTACTTC. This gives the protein CATSRGGGGIKQYF.